This T cell receptor beta chain was recovered during a study of radiotherapy plus CTLA-4 blockade in lung cancer. Study findings and constraints: Expansion in blood of tumor-derived TCR clones was seen after radiotherapy plus ipilimumab. Early blood T cell clone changes and increased post-radiation serum interferon-beta were reportedly the strongest response predictors.

As for this clone: The antigen is not known.

Only in-frame clones appear in the TCRdb table, and some are missing; sequencing was by immunoSEQ multiplex PCR. The sample shows more than 75,000 clones, 82% of them seen only once. CDR1 and CDR2 from the germline V gene are LNHDA and SQIVND (reference sequence). Between the trimmed V and J ends, which lost 2 bases and 0 bases, there was a span of 7 bases. This CDR3 contains 14 residues. Focal radiation plus CTLA-4 blockade with ipilimumab was given to patients with chemo-refractory metastatic non-small-cell lung cancer. The material sequenced was peripheral blood, taken from a patient treated with radiotherapy plus ipilimumab. The origin of this receptor is a human donor with non-small cell lung cancer that progressed on radiotherapy plus ipilimumab. This chain links TRBV19 with TRBJ1-2, with D maybe TRBD1 (5 bases). The CDR3 nucleotides are TGTGCCAGTAGTATACAGGGAGCTAACTATGGCTACACCTTC. As protein: CASSIQGANYGYTF.